The T cell receptor beta chain described here comes from a study of blood T cell repertoires in COVID-19. Study summary: In each case, the material was cDNA or gDNA derived from T cells, B-cell-depleted T cells, or PBMCs.

Trimming removed 6 bases at V and 2 bases at J, with 11 bases between. Germline lookup yields CDR1 LNHDA and CDR2 SQIVND (reference sequence). The CDR3 runs 15 residues. The table came from immunoSEQ multiplex PCR; TCRdb's copy has only in-frame clones and leaves some out. The sample contains 130,000 or so clones, over 60% of which appear only once. Source material: peripheral blood. The chain is built from TRBV19 and TRBJ2-6; unclear D gene. The TCR sequence derives from a woman aged 65 to 85 with acute or convalescent COVID-19. The CDR3 nucleotides read TGTGCCAGTAGGGTTAGCATGACTGGGGCCAACGTCCTGACTTTC. Protein product: CASRVSMTGANVLTF.